These 2 T cell receptor beta chains share one sample of origin, sequenced in a study of prognosis after radiotherapy for stage I lung cancer. With two-round multiplex PCR, TCR beta CDR3 sequences were amplified from genomic DNA. It was primers specific to each TRBV and TRBJ gene that first-round PCR used. MiXCR, applied by TCRdb to the multiplex PCR reads, yields one record per CDR3 protein. The table shows more than 9,500 distinct CDR3 sequences, with 50% to 65% occurring only once. The sample here was PBMCs, taken before or after stereotactic body radiation therapy (not recorded which). The origin of the receptors is a donor at least 50 years old with non-small cell lung cancer.

This clonotype appeared a single time. This chain connects TRBV28 to TRBJ2-7; D is perhaps TRBD1 or TRBD2 (5 bases each). This CDR3 is built from 12 residues. CDR1 is MDHEN and CDR2 is SYDVKM in the germline V gene. DNA for the CDR3: TGTGTACATGGGGACGGATTTGGGGAGCAGTACTTC. It codes for CVHGDGFGEQYF.

By frequency in the sample, this clonotype is medium-sized. The rearrangement uses TRBV7-9 and TRBJ1-6; TRBD1 matches at 10 bases. The V and J ends lost 3 bases and 9 bases, in that order; junction bases with no gene match: 2. CDR3 length: 14 residues. Germline CDR1 is SEHNR and CDR2 is FQNEAQ (reference sequence). CDR3: CASSFDRGPSPLHF. In nucleotides, the CDR3 is TGTGCCAGCAGCTTCGACAGGGGGCCTTCACCCCTCCACTTT.